This T cell receptor beta chain came from a study of cytomegalovirus exposure and HLA in healthy donors. In the study overall: There were about 85 million unique TCRs (from HLA-typed donors) in an early data release.

Germline CDR1 MDHEN, CDR2 SYDVKM. Trimming removed 7 bases at V and 0 bases at J, with 3 bases between. This CDR3 has 12 residues. 13 Jbeta primers and 60 Vbeta primers were used for the PCR. Profiling relied on immunoSEQ multiplex PCR, and the TCRdb table lists in-frame clones only, not all of them. The sample records around 130,000 clones, 75% to 85% being singletons. Study-level points and caveats: Roughly even sequencing depth across donors was the assumption behind the presence/absence analyses. Serostatus for CMV was the only available immune exposure information.

On this clone itself: Antigen specificity is unknown.

The sequencing input was PBMCs. This receptor was taken from a woman in her thirties or forties in good health and CMV-seronegative. This chain uses TRBV28 with TRBJ2-2; no reliable D call. The CDR3 DNA reads TGTGCCAGCAATACGAACACCGGGGAGCTGTTTTTT. It yields the protein CASNTNTGELFF. Combining the CDR3 with reference TRBV28 and TRBJ2-2 gives the whole variable domain DVKVTQSSRYLVKRTGEKVFLECVQDMDHENMFWYRQDPGLGLRLIYFSYDVKMKEKGDIPEGYSVSREKKERFSLILESASTNQTSMYLCASNTNTGELFFGEGSRLTVL.